A selection of T cell receptor beta chains follows, all from one sample in a study of blood T cell repertoires in COVID-19. Libraries were prepared by immunoSEQ multiplex PCR; TCRdb keeps only in-frame clonotypes and omits some of them. The data hold about 240,000 clones, with around 87% observed a single time. Material for sequencing was peripheral blood. The receptors stem from a woman in her seventies with active or convalescent COVID-19. The CDR3 runs from the conserved cysteine through the conserved F or W. The order of the fields is J gene, V gene, clone size, D gene, CDR3 DNA, CDR3 protein. A D gene is named only where the DNA matches it firmly. Some rows have no size entry. The others give once, few or many, or a class for an expanded clone.

J gene: TRBJ1-2; V gene: TRBV19; clone size: NA; D gene: NA; CDR3 DNA: TGTGCCACCCGCCACTCATCGCTCGGCTACACCTTC; CDR3 protein: CATRHSSLGYTF
J gene: TRBJ1-2; V gene: TRBV5-5; clone size: NA; D gene: NA; CDR3 DNA: TGTGCCAGCAAATGGGGGTCAGGGGCTGATGGCTACACCTTC; CDR3 protein: CASKWGSGADGYTF
J gene: TRBJ2-3; V gene: TRBV3-1/TRBV3-2; clone size: NA; D gene: TRBD2; CDR3 DNA: TGTGCCAGCAGCCTCCGGACGGGAGCGGGGGGCCAAGATACGCAGTATTTT; CDR3 protein: CASSLRTGAGGQDTQYF
J gene: TRBJ1-1; V gene: TRBV10-2; clone size: NA; D gene: TRBD1; CDR3 DNA: TGCGCCAGCAGTGAGTCGTTTCCAGGGGGCTTCACTGAAGCTTTCTTT; CDR3 protein: CASSESFPGGFTEAFF
J gene: TRBJ2-2; V gene: TRBV10-1; clone size: NA; D gene: TRBD2; CDR3 DNA: TGCGCCAGCACCCCCAGCGGGGGTCGGGGGAACACCGGGGAGCTGTTTTTT; CDR3 protein: CASTPSGGRGNTGELFF
J gene: TRBJ1-5; V gene: TRBV11-2; clone size: once; D gene: NA; CDR3 DNA: TGTGCCAGCAGCCTAAACAGTCAGCCCCAGCATTTT; CDR3 protein: CASSLNSQPQHF
J gene: TRBJ1-1; V gene: TRBV7-2; clone size: NA; D gene: NA; CDR3 DNA: TGTGCCAGCAGCCCCCGGGAGGGCCTTACTGAAGCTTTCTTT; CDR3 protein: CASSPREGLTEAFF
J gene: TRBJ2-3; V gene: TRBV27; clone size: NA; D gene: TRBD2; CDR3 DNA: TGTGCCAGCAAAAACGGGGGGGCAGATACGCAGTATTTT; CDR3 protein: CASKNGGADTQYF
J gene: TRBJ2-4; V gene: TRBV12-3/TRBV12-4; clone size: NA; D gene: NA; CDR3 DNA: TGTGCCAGCAGTTTAAGGGGGAACATTCAGTACTTC; CDR3 protein: CASSLRGNIQYF
J gene: TRBJ1-6; V gene: TRBV11-3; clone size: NA; D gene: NA; CDR3 DNA: TGTGCCAGCAGCTTAGCGGGGAATTCACCCCTCCACTTT; CDR3 protein: CASSLAGNSPLHF
J gene: TRBJ1-6; V gene: TRBV7-9; clone size: NA; D gene: NA; CDR3 DNA: TGTGCCAGCAGCTTAGCTACCGGCGGAAATTCACCCCTCCACTTT; CDR3 protein: CASSLATGGNSPLHF
J gene: TRBJ2-2; V gene: TRBV19; clone size: NA; D gene: TRBD1; CDR3 DNA: TGTGCCACATCACAACAGGGGACCGGGGAGCTGTTTTTT; CDR3 protein: CATSQQGTGELFF
J gene: TRBJ1-5; V gene: TRBV4-3; clone size: few; D gene: NA; CDR3 DNA: TGCGCCAGCAGCCAAGACGCCGGGAGAAGTCAGCCCCAGCATTTT; CDR3 protein: CASSQDAGRSQPQHF
J gene: TRBJ2-1; V gene: TRBV10-3; clone size: NA; D gene: TRBD2; CDR3 DNA: TGTGCCACCAGGAGCGGGGAGCGGCTAGCGGGGGAGAATGAGCAGTTCTTC; CDR3 protein: CATRSGERLAGENEQFF
J gene: TRBJ2-7; V gene: TRBV12-3/TRBV12-4; clone size: NA; D gene: NA; CDR3 DNA: TGTGCCAGCAGTGTTAGCTACGAGCAGTACTTC; CDR3 protein: CASSVSYEQYF
J gene: TRBJ1-4; V gene: TRBV12-3/TRBV12-4; clone size: NA; D gene: NA; CDR3 DNA: TGTGCCAGCAGTTTAAGGGGACGGGAGAAACTGTTTTTT; CDR3 protein: CASSLRGREKLFF
J gene: TRBJ1-2; V gene: TRBV18; clone size: NA; D gene: NA; CDR3 DNA: TGTGCCAGCTCACCGGCAGTTGATGGCTACACCTTC; CDR3 protein: CASSPAVDGYTF
J gene: TRBJ2-7; V gene: TRBV6-5; clone size: NA; D gene: NA; CDR3 DNA: TGTGCCAGCAGTTATAGGGCTGGGAGCTCCTACGAGCAGTACTTC; CDR3 protein: CASSYRAGSSYEQYF
J gene: TRBJ2-7; V gene: TRBV11-2; clone size: NA; D gene: NA; CDR3 DNA: TGTGCCAGCAGCTTAGGGGATGGGCCGGGGGAGCAGTACTTC; CDR3 protein: CASSLGDGPGEQYF
J gene: TRBJ2-7; V gene: TRBV7-9; clone size: few; D gene: TRBD1; CDR3 DNA: TGTGCCAGCAGCAAACCTGGACAGGGTCGTAGGTCCTACGAGCAGTACTTC; CDR3 protein: CASSKPGQGRRSYEQYF
J gene: TRBJ2-7; V gene: TRBV7-2; clone size: NA; D gene: NA; CDR3 DNA: TGTGCCAGCAGCGTTGGTGGGGGCCCAGTGGAGCAGTACTTC; CDR3 protein: CASSVGGGPVEQYF
J gene: TRBJ2-7; V gene: TRBV18; clone size: NA; D gene: NA; CDR3 DNA: TGTGCCAGCTCACCGGGGGCCGGGGGGATCTACGAGCAGTACTTC; CDR3 protein: CASSPGAGGIYEQYF
J gene: TRBJ1-1; V gene: TRBV6-2/TRBV6-3; clone size: few; D gene: NA; CDR3 DNA: TGTGCCAGCAGTCTGTTCCAGACAGCGAACACTGAAGCTTTCTTT; CDR3 protein: CASSLFQTANTEAFF
J gene: TRBJ1-2; V gene: TRBV27; clone size: NA; D gene: NA; CDR3 DNA: TGTGCCAGCAGCCTAACAGGGTGGGACTATGGCTACACCTTC; CDR3 protein: CASSLTGWDYGYTF
J gene: TRBJ1-1; V gene: TRBV5-1; clone size: few; D gene: TRBD1; CDR3 DNA: TGCGCCAGCAGCCCGGAGACAGGGCCGAACACTGAAGCTTTCTTT; CDR3 protein: CASSPETGPNTEAFF
J gene: TRBJ2-3; V gene: TRBV7-2; clone size: NA; D gene: NA; CDR3 DNA: TGTGCCAGCAGCTTGGAGTTTAGCACAGATACGCAGTATTTT; CDR3 protein: CASSLEFSTDTQYF
J gene: TRBJ2-2; V gene: TRBV9; clone size: NA; D gene: NA; CDR3 DNA: TGTGCCAGCAGCGGATCAGTGAACACCGGGGAGCTGTTTTTT; CDR3 protein: CASSGSVNTGELFF
J gene: TRBJ2-7; V gene: TRBV13; clone size: NA; D gene: TRBD1; CDR3 DNA: TGTGCCAGCAGCTTAAGGGGACAGGGGGCCTACGAGCAGTACTTC; CDR3 protein: CASSLRGQGAYEQYF
J gene: TRBJ2-3; V gene: TRBV10-2; clone size: NA; D gene: TRBD2; CDR3 DNA: TGCGCCAGCAGTGAAAAGGGAGCGGGGGGCGGGGATACGCAGTATTTT; CDR3 protein: CASSEKGAGGGDTQYF
J gene: TRBJ2-7; V gene: TRBV6-1; clone size: NA; D gene: NA; CDR3 DNA: TGTGCCAGCAGTGAACTCGGCTACGAGCAGTACTTC; CDR3 protein: CASSELGYEQYF
J gene: TRBJ2-1; V gene: TRBV7-3; clone size: NA; D gene: TRBD2; CDR3 DNA: TGTGCCAGCAGACTTACCGGGACTAGCGGGACCAGCTCCTACAATGAGCAGTTCTTC; CDR3 protein: CASRLTGTSGTSSYNEQFF
J gene: TRBJ1-6; V gene: TRBV14; clone size: NA; D gene: NA; CDR3 DNA: TGTGCCAGCAGCTCCCCCCTTTCACCCCTCCACTTT; CDR3 protein: CASSSPLSPLHF
J gene: TRBJ2-5; V gene: TRBV3-1/TRBV3-2; clone size: NA; D gene: NA; CDR3 DNA: TGTGCCAGCAGCCAAGGAACCGTAGGGGTCCAAGAGACCCAGTACTTC; CDR3 protein: CASSQGTVGVQETQYF
J gene: TRBJ2-1; V gene: TRBV11-3; clone size: NA; D gene: TRBD1; CDR3 DNA: TGTGCCAGCAGCTTCGGGACAGGGGTGGGGCAGTTCTTC; CDR3 protein: CASSFGTGVGQFF